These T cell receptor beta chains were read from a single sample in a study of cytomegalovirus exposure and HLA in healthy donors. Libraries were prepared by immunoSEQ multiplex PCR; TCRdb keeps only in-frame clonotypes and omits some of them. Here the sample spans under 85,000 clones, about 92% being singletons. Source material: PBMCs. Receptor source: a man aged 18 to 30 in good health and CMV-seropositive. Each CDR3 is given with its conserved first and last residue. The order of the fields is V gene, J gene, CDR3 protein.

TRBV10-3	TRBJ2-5	CAISASTSGRTETQYF
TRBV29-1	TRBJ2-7	CSVEKREGLYEQYF
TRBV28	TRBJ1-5	CASSLPGLNQPQHF
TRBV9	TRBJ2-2	CASSVLQGANTGELFF
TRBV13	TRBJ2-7	CASSSQASGGYEQYF
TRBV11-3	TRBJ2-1	CASSYTGYNEQFF
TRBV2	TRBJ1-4	CASVTGGNEKLFF
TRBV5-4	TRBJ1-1	CASSLWQGVTEAFF
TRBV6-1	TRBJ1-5	CASSDQGYQPQHF
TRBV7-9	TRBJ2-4	CASSPPETGRNIQYF
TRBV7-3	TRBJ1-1	CASSQRGGRHTEAFF
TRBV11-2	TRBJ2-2	CASSVGLAGSFTGELFF
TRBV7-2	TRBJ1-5	CASSLVLGARQPQHF
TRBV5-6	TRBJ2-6	CASSLLKGRGSSGANVLTF
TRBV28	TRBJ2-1	CASTPGRLAGNEQFF
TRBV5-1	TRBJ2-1	CASSADSSYNEQFF
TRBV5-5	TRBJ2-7	CASSWGQGASSYEQYF
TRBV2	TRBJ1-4	CASSERGGANEKLFF
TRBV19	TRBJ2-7	CASSALAGGLGEQYF
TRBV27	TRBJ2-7	CASSLPGTGDYEQYF
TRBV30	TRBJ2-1	CACYPGLAGNGGGPSSYNEQFF
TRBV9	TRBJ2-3	CASSAPRLARTSRSTDTQYF
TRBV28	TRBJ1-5	CASSFGGTHGQPQHF
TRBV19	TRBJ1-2	CASSIPGGSYGYTF
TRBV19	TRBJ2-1	CASSDPKASGGNEQFF
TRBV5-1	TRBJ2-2	CASSRTTLYDGELFF
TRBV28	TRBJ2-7	CASSSPRGTYEQYF
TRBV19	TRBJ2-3	CASSSTSATDTQYF
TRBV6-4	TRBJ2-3	CASSPGLAGALTDTQYF
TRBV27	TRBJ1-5	CASSFRGRQPQHF
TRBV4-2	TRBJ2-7	CASSRDPGQVSYEQYF
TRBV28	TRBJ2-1	CASSWRHSGRSYNEQFF
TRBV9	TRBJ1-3	CASSQQGRENTIYF
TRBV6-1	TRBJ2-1	CASKPTSGQFF
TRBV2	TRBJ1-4	CASLGTTGSFEKLFF
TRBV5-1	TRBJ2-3	CASSLAGQGTDTQYF
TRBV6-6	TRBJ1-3	CASSYSGRSPGNTIYF
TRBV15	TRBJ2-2	CATSRPSGPNTGELFF
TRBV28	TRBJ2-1	CASSPGLAGLRFF
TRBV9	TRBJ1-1	CASSVALNMNTEAFF
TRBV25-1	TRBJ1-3	CASRTGFLSGNTIYF